One TCR beta chain is described in this entry. This CDR3 spans 15 amino acids. Trimming left V 2 bases short and J 2 bases short, with 11 bases between. CDR1 is MNHEY and CDR2 is SMNVEV in the germline V gene (reference sequence). The repertoire was sequenced with immunoSEQ multiplex PCR; TCRdb's copy has only in-frame clones and lacks some. The repertoire holds just over 90,000 clones, around 94% seen once, with 2.6% in the top ten. This sample is drawn from a study of OX40 agonist ivuxolimab in advanced cancers. This specimen was CD4+ or CD8+ T cells sorted from blood, taken in a trial of the OX40 agonist ivuxolimab. The receptor was derived from an adult with an advanced solid tumor such as melanoma, head and neck, liver or kidney cancer. This chain joins TRBV27 and TRBJ2-3, with a weak D call TRBD2 (5 bases). CDR3 nucleotides: TGTGCCAGCAGTTTAGGCCTAGCCGTCACAGATACGCAGTATTTT. Translated: CASSLGLAVTDTQYF.